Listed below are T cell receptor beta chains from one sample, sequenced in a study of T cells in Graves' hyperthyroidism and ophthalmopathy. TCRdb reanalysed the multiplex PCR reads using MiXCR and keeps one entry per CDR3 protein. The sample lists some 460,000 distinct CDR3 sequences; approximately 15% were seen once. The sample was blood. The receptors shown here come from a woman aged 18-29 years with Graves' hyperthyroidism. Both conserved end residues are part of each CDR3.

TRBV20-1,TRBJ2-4,CSAAEGRGGVAKNIQYF
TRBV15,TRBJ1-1,CATGPLNTEAFF
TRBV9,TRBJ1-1,CASSPRAGGRTDTEAFF
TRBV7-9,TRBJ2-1,CASSPSGGLYSYNEQFF
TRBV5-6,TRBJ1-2,CASSFFLDRERDGYTF
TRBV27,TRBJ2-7,CASSLSPPGQGTYEQYF
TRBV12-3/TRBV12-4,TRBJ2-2,CASRVGQGRGTGELFF
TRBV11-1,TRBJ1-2,CASSLGTVMAYTF
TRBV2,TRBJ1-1,CASSEPRGGIETFF
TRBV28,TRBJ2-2,CASSFRISTGELFF
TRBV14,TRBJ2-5,CASSRRRFWGGETQYF
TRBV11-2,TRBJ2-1,CASSSRARVFSYNEQFF
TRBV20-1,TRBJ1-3,CSARDNRADTIYF
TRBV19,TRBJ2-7,CASSIKGPVYEQYF
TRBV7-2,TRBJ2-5,CASSWGGQGGKTQYF
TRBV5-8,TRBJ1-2,CASSWTGGGSGYTF
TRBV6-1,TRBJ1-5,CASSSKPNQPQHF
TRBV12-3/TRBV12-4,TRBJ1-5,CASRRGTYQPQHF
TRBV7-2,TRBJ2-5,CASSLDISGGAKTQYF
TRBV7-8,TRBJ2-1,CASSPGPSGSLNEQFF
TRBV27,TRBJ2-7,CASSATGTSGSEQYF
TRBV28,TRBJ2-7,CASRTRRDRRFNSYEQYF
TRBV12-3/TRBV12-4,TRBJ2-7,CASSFRSRDNSYEQYF
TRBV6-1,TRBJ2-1,CASSGSQISYNEQFF
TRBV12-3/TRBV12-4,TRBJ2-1,CASSITSAGEQFF
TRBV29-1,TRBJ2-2,CSALTGGVTGELFF
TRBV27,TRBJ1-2,CASSLNEDSDLYGYTF
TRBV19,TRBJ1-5,CASSVDRGSQPQHF